This is a list of T cell receptor beta chains from one sample in a study of cytomegalovirus exposure and HLA in healthy donors. The table came from immunoSEQ multiplex PCR; TCRdb's copy has only in-frame clones and leaves some out. This sample has around 150,000 clones; roughly three fifths occur once, and the top ten carry less than 3%. The sample comprised PBMCs. These receptors were taken from a middle-aged woman in good health and CMV-seronegative. CDR3s include the opening cysteine and the closing phenylalanine or tryptophan. The order of the fields is clone size, V gene, D gene, J gene, CDR3 DNA, CDR3 protein. The D gene is left open where the match is weak. For some rows the clone size is stated as once, few or many, or as a class when expanded; others skip it.

.	TRBV5-6	.	TRBJ1-6	TGTGCCAGCAGCTTGGGACAAAATTCACCCCTCCACTTT	CASSLGQNSPLHF
.	TRBV9	.	TRBJ2-2	TGTGCCAGCAGCGATATCGTATTAGGGGGCACCGGGGAGCTGTTTTTT	CASSDIVLGGTGELFF
few	TRBV5-1	.	TRBJ1-4	TGCGCCAGCAGCTTACGAGGCACTAATGAAAAACTGTTTTTT	CASSLRGTNEKLFF
few	TRBV5-4	TRBD1	TRBJ1-2	TGTGCCAGCAGCTTGAGGACAGGAGTTAACTATGGCTACACCTTC	CASSLRTGVNYGYTF
.	TRBV9	TRBD2	TRBJ2-5	TGTGCCAGCAGCGTGGGAAGCGGGGTGGCCGGGGAGACCCAGTACTTC	CASSVGSGVAGETQYF
few	TRBV10-3	.	TRBJ1-2	TGTGCCATCAGTGACGGTTCCACAGGCTATGGCTACACCTTC	CAISDGSTGYGYTF
.	TRBV4-2	TRBD1	TRBJ1-2	TGTGCCAGCAGCCAAGGGACAGGTACCGATAACTATGGCTACACCTTC	CASSQGTGTDNYGYTF
few	TRBV7-6	.	TRBJ2-6	TGTGCCAGCAGCCCGACATCTGGGGGGGCCAACGTCCTGACTTTC	CASSPTSGGANVLTF
.	TRBV7-9	.	TRBJ1-5	TGTTCCAGCAGCTTAGGAGAACGGCCCCAGCATTTT	CSSSLGERPQHF
.	TRBV7-9	.	TRBJ2-1	TGTGCCAGCAGCTTAGAGCGACTAGTTAGTGAGCAGTTCTTC	CASSLERLVSEQFF
.	TRBV28	.	TRBJ2-2	TGTGCCAGCACCGCCCAGACCCGGGACTGGAAAAAGGTGAACACCGGGGAGCTGTTTTTT	CASTAQTRDWKKVNTGELFF
.	TRBV19	.	TRBJ2-7	TGTGCCAGTAGTGCCCGGGTAGGGACACGATCCTACGAGCAGTACTTC	CASSARVGTRSYEQYF
.	TRBV21-1	.	TRBJ1-5	TGTGCCAGCATCGGGGGGCCGGCCCTCCAGCCCCAGCATTTT	CASIGGPALQPQHF
few	TRBV2	.	TRBJ1-1	TGTGCCAGCAGGGGGCTAAACAGGGACACTGAAGCTTTCTTT	CASRGLNRDTEAFF
.	TRBV9	TRBD1	TRBJ1-4	TGTGCCAGCAGCCCTCGGACAGGGTGGAATGAAAAACTGTTTTTT	CASSPRTGWNEKLFF
.	TRBV27	TRBD1	TRBJ1-1	TGTGCCAGCAGTTCTGGGACAGGGAACACTGAAGCTTTCTTT	CASSSGTGNTEAFF
.	TRBV11-3	.	TRBJ1-1	TGTGCCAGCAGCTTAGACCATAACACTGAAGCTTTCTTT	CASSLDHNTEAFF
.	TRBV5-4	TRBD2	TRBJ2-2	TGTGCCACCGGCATAGGCGGGAGTAACACCGGGGAGCTGTTTTTT	CATGIGGSNTGELFF
.	TRBV19	.	TRBJ1-5	TGTGCCAGTAGTATGCGGGGGCGCCTAAGCAATCAGCCCCAGCATTTT	CASSMRGRLSNQPQHF
few	TRBV4-2	.	TRBJ1-2	TGTGCCAGCAGCCAAGACCCCGAGACAGCACCTTATGGCTACACCTTC	CASSQDPETAPYGYTF
.	TRBV28	TRBD1	TRBJ2-7	TGTGCCAGCAGTTCGCTACAGGGGCAAGACGAGCAGTACTTC	CASSSLQGQDEQYF
.	TRBV6-1	.	TRBJ1-2	TGTGCCAGCAGTGACCAGGGGCTGGGTGGCTACACCTTC	CASSDQGLGGYTF
.	TRBV6-1	TRBD1	TRBJ2-5	TGTGCCAGCAGTGTCATCTCGGGACAGGGCAAAGAGACCCAGTACTTC	CASSVISGQGKETQYF
.	TRBV19	.	TRBJ1-1	TGTGCCAGTAAAGGAAACAGGGCGGCGGGGAACACTGAAGCTTTCTTT	CASKGNRAAGNTEAFF
.	TRBV7-9	.	TRBJ1-5	TGTGCCAGCGCCTCGCACCTCACAGGCCAGCCCCAGCATTTT	CASASHLTGQPQHF
few	TRBV28	TRBD1	TRBJ1-5	TGTGCCAGCAGTACCACGACAGGGGCTGGCAATCAGCCCCAGCATTTT	CASSTTTGAGNQPQHF
.	TRBV13	TRBD1	TRBJ2-7	TGTGCCAGCAGCGACAGGGGGCGGCACGAGCAGTACTTC	CASSDRGRHEQYF
.	TRBV10-1	TRBD1	TRBJ1-2	TGCGCCAGCAGGCAGGACAGGGCATTAGGGAACTATGGCTACACCTTC	CASRQDRALGNYGYTF
.	TRBV11-1	.	TRBJ1-1	TGTGCCAGCAGCTTGAGCGGGAACACTGAAGCTTTCTTT	CASSLSGNTEAFF
.	TRBV28	TRBD1	TRBJ1-4	TGTGCCAGCAGTTTCTCTGTCCGGGACAGGGGAGGTGAAAAACTGTTTTTT	CASSFSVRDRGGEKLFF
.	TRBV27	TRBD1	TRBJ2-2	TGTGCCAGCAGTCCCTTGGGACAGGTCCCCGGGGAGCTGTTTTTT	CASSPLGQVPGELFF
.	TRBV6-4	.	TRBJ2-2	TGTGCCAGCAGTGCTTTTACCGGGGAGCTGTTTTTT	CASSAFTGELFF
.	TRBV6-5	.	TRBJ1-2	TGTGCCAGCAGCTACTCGATTGGTACAGGGAGTGGCTACACCTTC	CASSYSIGTGSGYTF
.	TRBV30	.	TRBJ1-3	TGTGCCTGGAGGTCCGGTTTCTCTGGAAACACCATATATTTT	CAWRSGFSGNTIYF
few	TRBV5-1	.	TRBJ1-1	TGCGCCAGCAGCTGGGGGGGAGACACTGAAGCTTTCTTT	CASSWGGDTEAFF
.	TRBV6-1	.	TRBJ1-1	TGTGCCAGCATCAGCGGCGGGGGAGGGGACACTGAAGCTTTCTTT	CASISGGGGDTEAFF
.	TRBV7-3	TRBD2	TRBJ2-7	TGTGCCAGCAGCTTAGGGACTAGCGGCTCCTACGAGCAGTACTTC	CASSLGTSGSYEQYF
.	TRBV5-1	TRBD2	TRBJ2-1	TGCGCCAGCAGCCGAGACACAGGGACTAGCTCCTACAATGAGCAGTTCTTC	CASSRDTGTSSYNEQFF
.	TRBV7-8	.	TRBJ1-1	TGTGCCAGCAGCAAACGGACTCCAGAGAACACTGAAGCTTTCTTT	CASSKRTPENTEAFF
.	TRBV7-3	.	TRBJ1-2	TGTGCCAGCAGCTTAGGTAACAGGGACTATGGCTACACCTTC	CASSLGNRDYGYTF
few	TRBV7-3	TRBD2	TRBJ2-1	TGTGCCAGCAGCTTAGCAGCATTTAGCGGGGGGAGGTCCTACAATGAGCAGTTCTTC	CASSLAAFSGGRSYNEQFF
.	TRBV5-1	TRBD1	TRBJ2-5	TGCGCCAGCAGCTCCAACAGGGGCCAAGAGACCCAGTACTTC	CASSSNRGQETQYF
.	TRBV10-1	.	TRBJ2-3	TGCGCCAGCAGTGACGCAGGGTCCAGATATACGCAGTATTTT	CASSDAGSRYTQYF
.	TRBV10-3	TRBD1	TRBJ1-4	TGTGCCATCAGTGGGGGGACAGGAATTAATGAAAAACTGTTTTTT	CAISGGTGINEKLFF
.	TRBV5-1	TRBD1	TRBJ1-1	TGCGCCAGCCGAGATAGGGACAGGGGGACGAACACTGAAGCTTTCTTT	CASRDRDRGTNTEAFF
.	TRBV7-3	TRBD1	TRBJ2-1	TGTGCCAGCAGCTTACGGGGACAGGGAGGCCGTGATGAGCAGTTCTTC	CASSLRGQGGRDEQFF
.	TRBV4-2	TRBD1	TRBJ1-5	TGTGCCAGCAGCCAAGAGCGCAGGGGGCATCAGCCCCAGCATTTT	CASSQERRGHQPQHF
.	TRBV7-2	TRBD2	TRBJ2-1	TGTGCCAGCAGCGTAGCGGGGGGGCGGTACAATGAGCAGTTCTTC	CASSVAGGRYNEQFF
.	TRBV6-6	.	TRBJ2-7	TGTGCCAGCAGTCTAACCGGGAACCACGAGCAGTACTTC	CASSLTGNHEQYF
once	TRBV5-5	.	TRBJ1-1	TGTGCCAGCAGCTTTCAGGGGCCGAACACTGAAGCTTTCTTT	CASSFQGPNTEAFF
.	TRBV2	TRBD1	TRBJ1-5	TGTGCCAGCAGTGAACGGCAGGGGGGCAATCAGCCCCAGCATTTT	CASSERQGGNQPQHF
.	TRBV7-2	TRBD2	TRBJ2-7	TGTGCCAGCAGCTTCGGATTTGTGGGGGGGAGATACGAGCAGTACTTC	CASSFGFVGGRYEQYF
.	TRBV5-1	TRBD1	TRBJ1-3	TGCGCCAGCAGCCGGGACAGGGGAGGAGGAAACACCATATATTTT	CASSRDRGGGNTIYF
.	TRBV7-3	TRBD2	TRBJ2-5	TGTGCCAGCAGCCCCCGAGGGAGCGGGGCGGAGACCCAGTACTTC	CASSPRGSGAETQYF
few	TRBV2	.	TRBJ1-5	TGTGCCAGCAGTGAAGAGGGCAGGGGTAATCGTCAGCCCCAGCATTTT	CASSEEGRGNRQPQHF